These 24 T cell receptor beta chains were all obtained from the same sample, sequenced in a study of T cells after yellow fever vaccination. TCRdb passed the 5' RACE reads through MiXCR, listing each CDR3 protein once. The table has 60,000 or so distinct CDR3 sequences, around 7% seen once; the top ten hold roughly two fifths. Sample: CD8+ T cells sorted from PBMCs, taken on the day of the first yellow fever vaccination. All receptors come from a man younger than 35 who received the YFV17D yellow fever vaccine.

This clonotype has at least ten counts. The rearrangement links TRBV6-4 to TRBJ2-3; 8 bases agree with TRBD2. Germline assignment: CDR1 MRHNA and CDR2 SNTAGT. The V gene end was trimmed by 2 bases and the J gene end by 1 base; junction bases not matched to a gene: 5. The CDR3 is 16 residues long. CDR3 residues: CASSDDGGAGTDTQYF. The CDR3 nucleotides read TGTGCCAGCAGTGACGACGGGGGGGCTGGCACAGATACGCAGTATTTT.

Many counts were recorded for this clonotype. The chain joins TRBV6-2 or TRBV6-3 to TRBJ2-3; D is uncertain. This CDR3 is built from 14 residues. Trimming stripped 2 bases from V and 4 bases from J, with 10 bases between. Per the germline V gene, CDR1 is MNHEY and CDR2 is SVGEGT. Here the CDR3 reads CASSYDRRSDTQYF. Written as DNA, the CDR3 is TGTGCCAGCAGTTACGATCGTAGATCAGATACGCAGTATTTT.

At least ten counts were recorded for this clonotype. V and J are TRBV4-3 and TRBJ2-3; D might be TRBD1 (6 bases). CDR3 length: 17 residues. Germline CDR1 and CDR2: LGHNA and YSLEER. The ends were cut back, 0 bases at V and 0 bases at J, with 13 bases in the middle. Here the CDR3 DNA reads TGCGCCAGCAGCCAAGATTGGTCGACAGGCAGCACAGATACGCAGTATTTT. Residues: CASSQDWSTGSTDTQYF.

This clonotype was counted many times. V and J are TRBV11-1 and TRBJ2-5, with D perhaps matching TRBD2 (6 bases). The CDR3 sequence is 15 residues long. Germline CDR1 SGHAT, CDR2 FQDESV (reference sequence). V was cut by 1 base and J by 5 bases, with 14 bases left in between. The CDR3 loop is CASSLGGTRRETQYF. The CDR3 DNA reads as TGTGCCAGCAGCTTAGGTGGGACTCGGCGGGAGACCCAGTACTTC.

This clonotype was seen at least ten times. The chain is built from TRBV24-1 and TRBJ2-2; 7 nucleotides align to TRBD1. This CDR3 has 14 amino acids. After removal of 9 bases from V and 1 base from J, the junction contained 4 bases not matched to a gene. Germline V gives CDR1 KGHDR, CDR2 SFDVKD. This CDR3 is CATGDSLNTGELFF. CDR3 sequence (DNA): TGTGCCACCGGGGACAGTCTGAACACCGGGGAGCTGTTTTTT.

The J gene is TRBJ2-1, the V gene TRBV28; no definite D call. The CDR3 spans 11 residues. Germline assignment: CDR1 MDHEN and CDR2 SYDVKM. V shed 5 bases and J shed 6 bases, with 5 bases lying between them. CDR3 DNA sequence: TGTGCCAGCAGTGGCTTCAATGAGCAGTTCTTC. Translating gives CASSGFNEQFF.

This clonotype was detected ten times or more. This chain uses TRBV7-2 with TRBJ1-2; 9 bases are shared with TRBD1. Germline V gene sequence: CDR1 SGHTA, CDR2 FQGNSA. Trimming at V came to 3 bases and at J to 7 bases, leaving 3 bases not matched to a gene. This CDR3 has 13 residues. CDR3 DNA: TGTGCCAGCAGCTTCGGGACAGGGTTTGGCTACACCTTC. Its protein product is CASSFGTGFGYTF.

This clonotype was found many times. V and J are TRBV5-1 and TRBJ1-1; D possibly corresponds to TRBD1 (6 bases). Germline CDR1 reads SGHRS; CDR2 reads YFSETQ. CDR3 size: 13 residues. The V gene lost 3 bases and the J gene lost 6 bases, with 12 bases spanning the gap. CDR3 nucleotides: TGCGCCAGCAGCTGGGACACTGGCCCTGAAGCTTTCTTT. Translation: CASSWDTGPEAFF.

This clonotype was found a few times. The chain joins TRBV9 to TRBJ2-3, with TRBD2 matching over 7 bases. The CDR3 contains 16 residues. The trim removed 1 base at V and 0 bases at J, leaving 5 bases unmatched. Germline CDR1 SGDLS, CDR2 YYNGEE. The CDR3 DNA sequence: TGTGCCAGCAGCGTAAGCGGGGCGGTCAGCACAGATACGCAGTATTTT. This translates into CASSVSGAVSTDTQYF.

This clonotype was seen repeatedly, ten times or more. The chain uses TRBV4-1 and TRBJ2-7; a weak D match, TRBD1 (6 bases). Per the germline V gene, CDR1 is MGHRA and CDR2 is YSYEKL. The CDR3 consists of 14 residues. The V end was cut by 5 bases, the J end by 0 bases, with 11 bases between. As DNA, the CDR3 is TGCGCCAGCAGCAAACGGGACATCTCCTACGAGCAGTACTTC. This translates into CASSKRDISYEQYF.

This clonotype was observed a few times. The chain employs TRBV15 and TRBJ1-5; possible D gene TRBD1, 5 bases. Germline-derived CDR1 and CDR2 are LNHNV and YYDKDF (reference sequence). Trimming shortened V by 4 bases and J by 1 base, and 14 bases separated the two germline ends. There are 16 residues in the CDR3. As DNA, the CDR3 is TGTGCCACCAGCACCGGATCGGGGCTCAGCAATCAGCCCCAGCATTTT. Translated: CATSTGSGLSNQPQHF.

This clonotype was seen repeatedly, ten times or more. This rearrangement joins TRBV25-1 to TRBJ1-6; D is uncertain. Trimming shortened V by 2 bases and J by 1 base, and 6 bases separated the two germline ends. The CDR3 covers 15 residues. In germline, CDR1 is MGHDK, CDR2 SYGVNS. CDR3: CASSEKDSYNSPLHF. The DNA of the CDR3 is TGTGCCAGCAGTGAAAAGGATTCCTATAATTCACCCCTCCACTTT.

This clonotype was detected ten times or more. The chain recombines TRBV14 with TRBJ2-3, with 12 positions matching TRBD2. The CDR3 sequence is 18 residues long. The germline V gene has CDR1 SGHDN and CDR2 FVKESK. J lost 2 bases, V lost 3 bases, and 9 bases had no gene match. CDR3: CASSQRPGLAGTTDTQYF. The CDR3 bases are TGTGCCAGCAGCCAGCGCCCCGGACTAGCGGGGACCACAGATACGCAGTATTTT.

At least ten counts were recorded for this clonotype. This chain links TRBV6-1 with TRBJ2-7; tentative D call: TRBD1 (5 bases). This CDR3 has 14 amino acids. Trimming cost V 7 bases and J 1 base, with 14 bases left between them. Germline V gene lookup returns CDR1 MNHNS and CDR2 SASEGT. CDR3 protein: CASIGAGQSYEQYF. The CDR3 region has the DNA TGTGCCAGCATAGGAGCCGGACAATCCTACGAGCAGTACTTC.

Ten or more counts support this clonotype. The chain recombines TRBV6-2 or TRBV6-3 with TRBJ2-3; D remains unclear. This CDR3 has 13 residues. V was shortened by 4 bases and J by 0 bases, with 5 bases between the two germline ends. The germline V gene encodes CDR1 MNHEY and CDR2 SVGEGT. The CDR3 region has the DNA TGTGCCAGCAGTTCCAAAAGCACAGATACGCAGTATTTT. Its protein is CASSSKSTDTQYF.

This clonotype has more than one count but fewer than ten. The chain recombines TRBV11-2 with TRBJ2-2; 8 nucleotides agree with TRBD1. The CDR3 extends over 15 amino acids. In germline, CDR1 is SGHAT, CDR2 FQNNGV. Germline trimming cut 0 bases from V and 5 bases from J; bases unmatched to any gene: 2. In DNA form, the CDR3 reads TGTGCCAGCAGCTTAGACAGGGGGCTTACCGGGGAGCTGTTTTTT. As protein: CASSLDRGLTGELFF.

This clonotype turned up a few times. CDR3 DNA: TGTGCCAGCAGTTTAAGAACTAGCGGGGGGAGTAATGAGCAGTTCTTC. Amino acid sequence: CASSLRTSGGSNEQFF. The V and J genes are TRBV27 and TRBJ2-1; TRBD2 agrees at 12 bases. The J segment lost 7 bases and the V segment lost 2 bases, leaving 6 bases of the junction unmatched. The CDR3 contains 16 residues. In germline, CDR1 is MNHEY, CDR2 SMNVEV (reference sequence).

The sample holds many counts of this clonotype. CDR3 nucleotides: TGTGCCAGCAGCCAAGCCGGGCCGAGGGTTATGAACACTGAAGCTTTCTTT. Its protein product is CASSQAGPRVMNTEAFF. V is TRBV3-1 and J is TRBJ1-1; the D is unclear. V was trimmed by 1 base and J by 0 bases, leaving 15 bases between them. The CDR3 totals 17 residues. CDR1 is LGHDT, CDR2 YNNKEL, per germline (reference sequence).

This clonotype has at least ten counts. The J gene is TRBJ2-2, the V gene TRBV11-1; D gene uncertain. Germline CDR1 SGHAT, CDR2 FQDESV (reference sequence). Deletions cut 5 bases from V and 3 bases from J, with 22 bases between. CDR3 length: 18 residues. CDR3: CASSDPGCLCEDTGELFF. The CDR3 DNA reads TGTGCCAGCAGCGACCCCGGCTGCTTATGCGAGGACACCGGGGAGCTGTTTTTT.

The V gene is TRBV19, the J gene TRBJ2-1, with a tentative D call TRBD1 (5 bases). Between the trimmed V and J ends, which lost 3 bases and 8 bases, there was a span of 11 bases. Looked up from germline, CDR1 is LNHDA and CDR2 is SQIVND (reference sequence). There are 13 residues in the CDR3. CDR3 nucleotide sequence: TGTGCCAGTAGTATCGGCTGGGGCCATGAGCAGTTCTTC. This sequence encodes CASSIGWGHEQFF. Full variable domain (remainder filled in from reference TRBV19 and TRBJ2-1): DGGITQSPKYLFRKEGQNVTLSCEQNLNHDAMYWYRQDPGQGLRLIYYSQIVNDFQKGDIAEGYSVSREKKESFPLTVTSAQKNPTAFYLCASSIGWGHEQFFGPGTRLTVL.

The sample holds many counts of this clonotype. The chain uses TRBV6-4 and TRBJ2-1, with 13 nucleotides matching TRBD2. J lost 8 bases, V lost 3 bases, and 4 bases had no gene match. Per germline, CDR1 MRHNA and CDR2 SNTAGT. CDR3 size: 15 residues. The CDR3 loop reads CASSETSGGAHEQFF. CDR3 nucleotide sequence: TGTGCCAGCAGTGAAACTAGCGGGGGGGCACATGAGCAGTTCTTC.

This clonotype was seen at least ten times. CDR3 protein: CSDREGALYGYTF. The CDR3 region has the DNA TGCAGCGACCGAGAAGGAGCCCTATATGGCTACACCTTC. The genes are TRBV29-1 and TRBJ1-2; D ambiguous. CDR1 is SQVTM, CDR2 ANQGSEA, per germline. V lost 7 bases and J lost 5, with 17 bases in between. The length of the CDR3 is 13 residues.

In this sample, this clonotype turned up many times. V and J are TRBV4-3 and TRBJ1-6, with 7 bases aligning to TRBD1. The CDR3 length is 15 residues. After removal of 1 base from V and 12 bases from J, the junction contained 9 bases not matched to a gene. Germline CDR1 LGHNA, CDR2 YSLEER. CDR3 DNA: TGCGCCAGCAGCCAAGGACAGGGCGGACGGGGACCCCTCCACTTT. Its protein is CASSQGQGGRGPLHF.

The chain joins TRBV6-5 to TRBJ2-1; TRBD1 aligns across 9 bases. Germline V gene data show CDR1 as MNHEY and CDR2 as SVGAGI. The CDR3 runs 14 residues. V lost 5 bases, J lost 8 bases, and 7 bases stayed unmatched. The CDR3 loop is CASSRDRVVDEQFF. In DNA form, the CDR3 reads TGTGCCAGCAGTCGGGACAGGGTAGTCGATGAGCAGTTCTTC.